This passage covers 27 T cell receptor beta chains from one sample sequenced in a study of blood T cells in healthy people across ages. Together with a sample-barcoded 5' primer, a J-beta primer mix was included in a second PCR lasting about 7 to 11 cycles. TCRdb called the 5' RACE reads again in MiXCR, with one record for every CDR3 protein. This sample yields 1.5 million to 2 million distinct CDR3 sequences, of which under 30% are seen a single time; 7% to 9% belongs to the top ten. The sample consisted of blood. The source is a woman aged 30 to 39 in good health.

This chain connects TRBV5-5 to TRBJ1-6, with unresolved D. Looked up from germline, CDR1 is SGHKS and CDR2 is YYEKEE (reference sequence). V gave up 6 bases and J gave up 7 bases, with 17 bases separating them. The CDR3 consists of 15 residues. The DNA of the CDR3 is TGTGCCAGCACCCTTAGGTGGACGGCCAATTCACCCCTCCACTTT. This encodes CASTLRWTANSPLHF.

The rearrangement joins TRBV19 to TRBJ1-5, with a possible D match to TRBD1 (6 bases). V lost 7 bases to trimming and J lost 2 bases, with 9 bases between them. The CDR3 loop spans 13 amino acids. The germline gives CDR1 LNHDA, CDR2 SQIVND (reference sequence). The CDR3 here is CASKGVGNQPQHF. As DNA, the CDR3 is TGTGCCAGTAAGGGGGTCGGCAATCAGCCCCAGCATTTT.

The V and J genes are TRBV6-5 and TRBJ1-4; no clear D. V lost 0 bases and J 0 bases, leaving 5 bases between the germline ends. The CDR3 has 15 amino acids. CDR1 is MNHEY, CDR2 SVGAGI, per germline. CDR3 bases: TGTGCCAGCAGTTACTCCAGACCAACTAATGAAAAACTGTTTTTT. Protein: CASSYSRPTNEKLFF.

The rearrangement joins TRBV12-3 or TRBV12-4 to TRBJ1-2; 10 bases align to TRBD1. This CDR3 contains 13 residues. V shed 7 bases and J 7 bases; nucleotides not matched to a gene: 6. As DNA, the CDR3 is TGTGCCAGCAATTCCCGGGACAGGGGTGGCTACACCTTC. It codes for CASNSRDRGGYTF.

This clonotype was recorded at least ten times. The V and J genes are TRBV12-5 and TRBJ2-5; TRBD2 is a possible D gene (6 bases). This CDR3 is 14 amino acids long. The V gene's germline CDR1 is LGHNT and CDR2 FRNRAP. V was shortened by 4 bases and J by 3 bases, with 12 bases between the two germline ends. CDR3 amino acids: CASGSLPGEETQYF. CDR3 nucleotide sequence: TGTGCTAGTGGTTCCCTCCCGGGAGAAGAGACCCAGTACTTC.

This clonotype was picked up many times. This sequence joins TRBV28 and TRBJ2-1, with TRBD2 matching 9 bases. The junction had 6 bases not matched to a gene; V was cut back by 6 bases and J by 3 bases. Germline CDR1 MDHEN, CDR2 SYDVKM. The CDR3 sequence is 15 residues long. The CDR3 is CASSLLSGGYNEQFF. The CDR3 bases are TGTGCCAGCAGCCTCCTTAGCGGGGGCTACAATGAGCAGTTCTTC.

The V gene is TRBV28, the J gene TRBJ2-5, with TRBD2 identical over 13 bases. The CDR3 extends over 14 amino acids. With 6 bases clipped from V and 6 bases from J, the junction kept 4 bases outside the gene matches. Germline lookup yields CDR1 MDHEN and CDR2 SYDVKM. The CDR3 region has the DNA TGTGCCAGCAGACGGACTAGCGGGGGTCAGACCCAGTACTTC. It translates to CASRRTSGGQTQYF.

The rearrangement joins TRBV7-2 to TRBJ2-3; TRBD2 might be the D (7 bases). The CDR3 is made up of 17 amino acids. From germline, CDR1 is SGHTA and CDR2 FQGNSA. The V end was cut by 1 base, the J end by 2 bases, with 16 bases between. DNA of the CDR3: TGTGCCAGCAGCTTAGAAGGGGGGGCTTTTAACACAGATACGCAGTATTTT. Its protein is CASSLEGGAFNTDTQYF.

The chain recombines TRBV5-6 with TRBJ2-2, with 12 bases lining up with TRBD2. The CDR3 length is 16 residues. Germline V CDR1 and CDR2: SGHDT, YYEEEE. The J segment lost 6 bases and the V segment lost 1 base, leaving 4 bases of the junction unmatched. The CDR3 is CASSLYTSGGPGELFF. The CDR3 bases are TGTGCCAGCAGCTTGTATACTAGCGGGGGGCCCGGGGAGCTGTTTTTT.

The CDR3 is CASSQDYGGNFLWGYTF. The CDR3 DNA sequence: TGTGCCAGCAGCCAAGATTATGGTGGAAATTTTCTCTGGGGCTACACCTTC. The V and J genes are TRBV3-1 and TRBJ1-2; the D is unclear. The CDR3 length is 17 residues. V was pared by 0 bases and J by 8 bases, with 22 bases between. CDR1 is LGHDT, CDR2 YNNKEL, per germline (reference sequence).

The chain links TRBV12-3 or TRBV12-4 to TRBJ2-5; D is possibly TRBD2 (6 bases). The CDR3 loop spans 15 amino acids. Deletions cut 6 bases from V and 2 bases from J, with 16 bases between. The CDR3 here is CASSLVAELQETQYF. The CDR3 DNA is TGTGCCAGCAGCCTCGTAGCGGAATTGCAAGAGACCCAGTACTTC.

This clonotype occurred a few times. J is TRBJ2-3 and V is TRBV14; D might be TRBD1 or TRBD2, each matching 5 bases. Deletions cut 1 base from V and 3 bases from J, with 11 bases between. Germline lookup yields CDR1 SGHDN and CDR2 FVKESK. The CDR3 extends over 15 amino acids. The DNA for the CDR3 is TGTGCCAGCAGCCAAGTGGGACGGCGTACAGATACGCAGTATTTT. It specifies CASSQVGRRTDTQYF.

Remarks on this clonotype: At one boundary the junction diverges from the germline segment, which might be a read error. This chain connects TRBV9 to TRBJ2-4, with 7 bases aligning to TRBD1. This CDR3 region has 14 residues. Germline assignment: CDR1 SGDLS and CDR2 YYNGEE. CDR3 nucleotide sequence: TGTACCAGCAGCGTAGATGGGACAGTAAACATTCAGTACTTC. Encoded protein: CTSSVDGTVNIQYF.

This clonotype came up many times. The CDR3 sequence: CASSRSGTDTYGYTF. The CDR3 DNA follows: TGCGCCAGCAGCCGATCCGGGACAGACACCTATGGCTACACCTTC. The rearrangement joins TRBV5-1 to TRBJ1-2; 7 bases are a match to TRBD1. V trimming: 4 bases; J trimming: 4 bases; junction bases outside the gene matches: 10. The CDR3 is 15 residues long. Germline V gene data show CDR1 as SGHRS and CDR2 as YFSETQ.

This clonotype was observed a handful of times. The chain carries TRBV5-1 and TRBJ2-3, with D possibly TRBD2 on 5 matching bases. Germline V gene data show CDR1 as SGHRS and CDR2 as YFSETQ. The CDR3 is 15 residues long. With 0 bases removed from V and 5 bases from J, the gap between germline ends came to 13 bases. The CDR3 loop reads CASSLGGRGRDTQYF. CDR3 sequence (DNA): TGCGCCAGCAGCTTGGGAGGGCGCGGAAGAGATACGCAGTATTTT. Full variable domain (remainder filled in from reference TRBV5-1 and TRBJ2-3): KAGVTQTPRYLIKTRGQQVTLSCSPISGHRSVSWYQQTPGQGLQFLFEYFSETQRNKGNFPGRFSGRQFSNSRSEMNVSTLELGDSALYLCASSLGGRGRDTQYFGPGTRLTVL.

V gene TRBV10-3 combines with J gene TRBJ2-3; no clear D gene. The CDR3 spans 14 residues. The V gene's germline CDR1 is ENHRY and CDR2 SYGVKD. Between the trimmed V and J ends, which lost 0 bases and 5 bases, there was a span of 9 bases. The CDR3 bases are TGTGCCATCAGTGAGTCGCCTAGGCAAGATACGCAGTATTTT. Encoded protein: CAISESPRQDTQYF.

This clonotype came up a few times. CDR3 in amino acids: CASSLAGDPYEQYF. The CDR3 nucleotides read TGTGCCAGCAGCTTAGCAGGGGACCCCTACGAGCAGTACTTC. The chain is built from TRBV7-2 and TRBJ2-7; D possibly matches TRBD1 or TRBD2 (5 bases each). Between the trimmed V and J ends, which lost 0 bases and 2 bases, there was a span of 8 bases. Germline CDR1 and CDR2: SGHTA and FQGNSA. The length of the CDR3 is 14 residues.

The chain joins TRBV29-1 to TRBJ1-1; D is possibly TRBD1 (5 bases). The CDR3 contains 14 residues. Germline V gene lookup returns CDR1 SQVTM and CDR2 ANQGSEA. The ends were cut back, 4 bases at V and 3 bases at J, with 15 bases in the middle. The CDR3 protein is CSVGGPGLDTEAFF. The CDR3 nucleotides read TGCAGCGTTGGGGGACCGGGACTGGACACTGAAGCTTTCTTT.

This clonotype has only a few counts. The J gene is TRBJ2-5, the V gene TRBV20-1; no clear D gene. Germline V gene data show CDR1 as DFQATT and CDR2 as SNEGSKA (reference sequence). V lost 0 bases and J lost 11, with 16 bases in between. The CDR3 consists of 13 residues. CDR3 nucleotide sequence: TGCAGTGCTAGAGATCTTGGCTACAATGAGCAGTACTTC. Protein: CSARDLGYNEQYF.

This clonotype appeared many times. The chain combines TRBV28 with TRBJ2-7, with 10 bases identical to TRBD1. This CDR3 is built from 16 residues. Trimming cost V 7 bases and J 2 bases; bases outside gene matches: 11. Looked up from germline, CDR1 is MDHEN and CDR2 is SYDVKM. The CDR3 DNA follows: TGTGCCAGCACCGGGACAGGGGAATCAGGGACCTACGAGCAGTACTTC. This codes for CASTGTGESGTYEQYF.

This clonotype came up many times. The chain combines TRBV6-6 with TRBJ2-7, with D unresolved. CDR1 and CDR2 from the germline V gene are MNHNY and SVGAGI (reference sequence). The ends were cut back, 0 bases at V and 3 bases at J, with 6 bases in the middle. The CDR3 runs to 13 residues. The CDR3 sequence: CASSYSKGYEQYF. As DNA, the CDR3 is TGTGCCAGCAGTTACTCGAAGGGCTACGAGCAGTACTTC.

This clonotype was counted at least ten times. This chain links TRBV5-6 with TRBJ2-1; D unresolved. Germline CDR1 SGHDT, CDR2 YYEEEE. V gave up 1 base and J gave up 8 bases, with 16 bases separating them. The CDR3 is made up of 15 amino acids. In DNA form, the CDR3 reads TGTGCCAGCAGCTTGATCGTAGGCGGATTTGATGAGCAGTTCTTC. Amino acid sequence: CASSLIVGGFDEQFF. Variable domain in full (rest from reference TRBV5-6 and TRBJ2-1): DAGVTQSPTHLIKTRGQQVTLRCSPKSGHDTVSWYQQALGQGPQFIFQYYEEEERQRGNFPDRFSGHQFPNYSSELNVNALLLGDSALYLCASSLIVGGFDEQFFGPGTRLTVL.

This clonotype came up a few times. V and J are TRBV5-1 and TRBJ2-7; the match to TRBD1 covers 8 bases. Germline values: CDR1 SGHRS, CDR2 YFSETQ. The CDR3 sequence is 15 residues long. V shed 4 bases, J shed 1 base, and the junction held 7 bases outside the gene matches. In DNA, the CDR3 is TGCGCCAGCAGCGAGCAGGGGACAGGATCCTACGAGCAGTACTTC. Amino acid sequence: CASSEQGTGSYEQYF.

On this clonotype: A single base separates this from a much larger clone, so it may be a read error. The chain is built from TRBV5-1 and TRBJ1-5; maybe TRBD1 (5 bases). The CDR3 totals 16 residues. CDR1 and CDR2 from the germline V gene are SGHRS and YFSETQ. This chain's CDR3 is CTSSRKQKKGYQPQHF. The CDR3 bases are TGCACCAGCAGCCGGAAACAAAAGAAGGGGTACCAGCCCCAGCATTTT.

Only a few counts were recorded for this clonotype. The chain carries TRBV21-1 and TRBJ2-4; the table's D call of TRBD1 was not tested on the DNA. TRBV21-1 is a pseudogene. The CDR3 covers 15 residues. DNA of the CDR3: TGTGCCAGCAGCAAAAGAGGGGGGCCCAAAAACATTCAGTACTTC. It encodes CASSKRGGPKNIQYF.

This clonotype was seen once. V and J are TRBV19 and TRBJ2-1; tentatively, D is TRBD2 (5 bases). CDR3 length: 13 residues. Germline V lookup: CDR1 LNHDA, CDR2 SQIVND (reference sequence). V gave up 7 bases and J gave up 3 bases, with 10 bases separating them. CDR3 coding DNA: TGTGCCAGTAATGAGGGAGACTACAATGAGCAGTTCTTC. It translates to CASNEGDYNEQFF.

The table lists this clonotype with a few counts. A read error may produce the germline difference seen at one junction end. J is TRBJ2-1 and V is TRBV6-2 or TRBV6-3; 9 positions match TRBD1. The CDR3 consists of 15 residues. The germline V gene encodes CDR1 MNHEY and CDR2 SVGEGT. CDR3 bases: TGTGCCAGTAGTTTGGACGGGACAGGGTCCAATGAACAGTTCTTC. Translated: CASSLDGTGSNEQFF.